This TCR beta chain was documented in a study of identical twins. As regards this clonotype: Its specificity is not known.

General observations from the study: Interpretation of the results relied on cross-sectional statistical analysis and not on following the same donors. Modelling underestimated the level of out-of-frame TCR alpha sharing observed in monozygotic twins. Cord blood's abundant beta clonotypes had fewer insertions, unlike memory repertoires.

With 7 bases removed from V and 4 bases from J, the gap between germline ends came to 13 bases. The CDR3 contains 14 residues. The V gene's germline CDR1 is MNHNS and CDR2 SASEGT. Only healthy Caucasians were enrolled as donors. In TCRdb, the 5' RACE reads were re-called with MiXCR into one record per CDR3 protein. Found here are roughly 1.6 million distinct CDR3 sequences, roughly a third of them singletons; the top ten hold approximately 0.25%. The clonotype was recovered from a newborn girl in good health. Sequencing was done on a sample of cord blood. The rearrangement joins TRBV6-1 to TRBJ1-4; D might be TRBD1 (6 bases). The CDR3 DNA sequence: TGTGCCAGCACGACAGGTCCTTATAATGAAAAACTGTTTTTT. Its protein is CASTTGPYNEKLFF.